Listed here are 23 T cell receptor beta chains from one sample, sequenced in a study of regulatory T cells in long-lasting Graves disease. Stated time point: newly diagnosed GD, antithyroid drugs for less than 3 months. TCR sequences were obtained from RNA taken from PBMCs. iRepertoire HTBI primers and Arm-PCR of CDR3 regions built TCR beta libraries. TCRdb processed the multiplex PCR reads anew with MiXCR; each CDR3 protein has one entry. In the table there are 400,000 to 500,000 distinct CDR3 sequences, over 15% of which are singletons. The sample also formed part of further work on T cells in Graves' hyperthyroidism and ophthalmopathy.

The input for sequencing was peripheral blood mononuclear cells (PBMCs), taken at new diagnosis, from a patient treated with antithyroid drugs. The receptors stem from a woman aged 18-29 years with Graves disease.

This clonotype was found a few times. This rearrangement joins TRBV6-1 to TRBJ1-1; no firm D call. Germline lookup yields CDR1 MNHNS and CDR2 SASEGT. The germline V and J ends were trimmed by 5 bases and 0 bases, with 16 bases remaining between them. This CDR3 contains 16 residues. For the CDR3, the DNA is TGTGCCAGCAGTCAAATCAGCCGGGCCCTGAACACTGAAGCTTTCTTT. The encoded protein is CASSQISRALNTEAFF.

This clonotype has more than one count but fewer than ten. The chain carries TRBV5-5 and TRBJ1-1; D not certain. Germline CDR1 and CDR2: SGHKS and YYEKEE (reference sequence). V was pared by 2 bases and J by 11 bases, with 19 bases between. The CDR3 totals 14 residues. The CDR3 protein is CASSLVGSQSLAFF. The CDR3 DNA reads as TGTGCCAGCAGCTTAGTTGGGTCCCAAAGTCTGGCTTTCTTT.

This clonotype has at least ten counts. V and J are TRBV10-3 and TRBJ2-7; 10 positions agree with TRBD2. CDR3 size: 13 residues. Germline CDR1 is ENHRY and CDR2 is SYGVKD. After removal of 4 bases from V and 6 bases from J, the junction contained 3 bases not matched to a gene. This chain's CDR3 is CAISGAGGLEQYF. In DNA form, the CDR3 reads TGTGCCATCAGTGGAGCGGGAGGGCTCGAGCAGTACTTC.

Turning to this clonotype: With a much larger clone just one base away, this may be a read error. The chain employs TRBV2 and TRBJ1-1; 9 bases line up with TRBD1. CDR1 and CDR2 from the germline V gene are SNHLY and FYNNEI. CDR3 length equals 14 residues. CDR3 amino acids: CASRDRAGNAEAFF. Written as DNA, the CDR3 is TGTGCCAGCCGGGACAGGGCGGGGAACGCTGAAGCTTTCTTT.

Many counts were recorded for this clonotype. The DNA of the CDR3 is TGCGCCAGCAGCTCAGAGCGGGGAACCTACGAGCAGTACTTC. It codes for CASSSERGTYEQYF. The V gene is TRBV5-1, the J gene TRBJ2-7; TRBD2 matches 7 bases. The CDR3 covers 14 residues. The germline V gene encodes CDR1 SGHRS and CDR2 YFSETQ. The J segment lost 2 bases and the V segment lost 3 bases, leaving 5 bases of the junction unmatched.

Details on this clonotype: Since a much larger clone is just one base distant, this may be a read error. The chain employs TRBV2 and TRBJ1-2; D unresolved. Germline V gene lookup returns CDR1 SNHLY and CDR2 FYNNEI. The CDR3 has 15 amino acids. CDR3 bases: TGTGCCAGCAGTGATAATGGGCAGCGGGATTATGGCTGCACCTTC. Translating gives CASSDNGQRDYGCTF.

The rearrangement uses TRBV4-1 and TRBJ2-4; 10 bases fit TRBD2. Trimming removed 4 bases from V and 4 bases from J; junction bases left unmatched: 10. The CDR3 covers 17 residues. Germline assignment: CDR1 MGHRA and CDR2 YSYEKL. The chain's CDR3 is CASSPPASGSGKNIQYF. In DNA form, the CDR3 reads TGCGCCAGCAGCCCCCCCGCTAGCGGGAGCGGTAAAAACATTCAGTACTTC.

The chain carries TRBV20-1 and TRBJ2-2; TRBD2 matches 10 bases. V was pared by 2 bases and J by 4 bases, with 4 bases of the junction left unmatched. Germline values: CDR1 DFQATT, CDR2 SNEGSKA (reference sequence). The CDR3 has 15 amino acids. The CDR3 reads CSARLAGVFTGELFF. CDR3 nucleotide sequence: TGCAGTGCTAGACTAGCGGGAGTGTTCACCGGGGAGCTGTTTTTT.

This clonotype was recorded at least ten times. The V gene is TRBV28, the J gene TRBJ2-1, with D maybe TRBD1 (6 bases). Germline CDR1 reads MDHEN; CDR2 reads SYDVKM. The CDR3 is 13 residues long. V gave up 2 bases and J gave up 5 bases, with 7 bases separating them. In DNA, the CDR3 is TGTGCCAGCAGTTTAGGACAGCACAATGAGCAGTTCTTC. Its translation is CASSLGQHNEQFF.

A few counts support this clonotype. The chain recombines TRBV18 with TRBJ2-1; D unresolved. The CDR3 loop spans 17 amino acids. V shed 0 bases and J shed 0 bases, with 12 bases lying between them. Looked up from germline, CDR1 is KGHSH and CDR2 is LQKENI. CDR3 coding DNA: TGTGCCAGCTCACCACCGCATGCTCCTAGCTCCTACAATGAGCAGTTCTTC. Its translation is CASSPPHAPSSYNEQFF.

This clonotype came up a few times. The genes are TRBV29-1 and TRBJ2-7; no reliable D call. The ends were cut back, 5 bases at V and 6 bases at J, with 8 bases in the middle. The CDR3 totals 10 residues. Looked up from germline, CDR1 is SQVTM and CDR2 is ANQGSEA. The DNA for the CDR3 is TGCAGCGTTCGCGACATCGAGCAGTACTTC. It yields the protein CSVRDIEQYF.

This rearrangement joins TRBV29-1 to TRBJ1-2; D uncertain. The germline gives CDR1 SQVTM, CDR2 ANQGSEA. The V and J ends lost 7 bases and 0 bases respectively, with 9 bases between them. The CDR3 sequence is 12 residues long. The CDR3 region is CSALPTNYGYTF. CDR3 nucleotide sequence: TGCAGCGCCTTGCCTACTAACTATGGCTACACCTTC.

The chain uses TRBV5-5 and TRBJ1-5; the D gene is possibly TRBD1 (6 bases). The CDR3 is made up of 15 amino acids. Looked up from germline, CDR1 is SGHKS and CDR2 is YYEKEE (reference sequence). The V end lost 2 bases, the J end lost 3 bases, and 12 bases lay between the germline ends. CDR3 nucleotides: TGTGCCAGCAGCTTTGAACAGGGTTACAATCAGCCCCAGCATTTT. Encoded protein: CASSFEQGYNQPQHF.

A note on this clonotype: At one of its ends the junction is not consistent with the germline gene, which may arise from a read error. This chain joins TRBV29-1 and TRBJ2-1, with 11 bases matching TRBD2. Looked up from germline, CDR1 is SQVTM and CDR2 is ANQGSEA. This CDR3 is built from 15 residues. DNA for the CDR3: TGCAGCGCTGAAGATCTTCTAGCGGGAGGAAGGGAGCAGTTCTTC. Protein sequence: CSAEDLLAGGREQFF.

This clonotype came up many times. V usage is TRBV30 and J usage is TRBJ1-5; TRBD1 is a possible D gene (5 bases). Looked up from germline, CDR1 is GTSNPN and CDR2 is SVGIG (reference sequence). The CDR3 consists of 13 residues. V lost 2 bases to trimming and J lost 6 bases, with 11 bases between them. The CDR3 spells CAWSRGVGQPQHF. The CDR3 coding sequence is TGTGCCTGGAGTAGGGGAGTAGGTCAGCCCCAGCATTTT.

This clonotype was recorded a few times. The chain carries TRBV12-3 or TRBV12-4 and TRBJ1-3; D uncertain. The CDR3 runs 15 residues. Trimming cost V 6 bases and J 0 bases, with 12 bases left between them. CDR3 amino acids: CASRVSDSSGNTIYF. CDR3 nucleotides: TGTGCCAGCAGGGTCAGCGATAGCTCTGGAAACACCATATATTTT.

Ten or more counts support this clonotype. The chain employs TRBV2 and TRBJ2-2; D gene uncertain. Trimming removed 8 bases at V and 2 bases at J, with 6 bases between. Germline V gene sequence: CDR1 SNHLY, CDR2 FYNNEI. The CDR3 sequence is 12 residues long. The CDR3 loop is CASARNTGELFF. The CDR3 DNA follows: TGTGCCAGCGCCAGAAACACCGGGGAGCTGTTTTTT.

The V gene is TRBV7-8, the J gene TRBJ2-1; no reliable D call. This CDR3 has 14 residues. The germline CDR1 and CDR2 sequences are SGHVS and FQNEAQ. V was cut by 2 bases and J by 4 bases, with 9 bases left in between. CDR3 sequence: CASSLTGWYNEQFF. CDR3 coding DNA: TGTGCCAGCAGCTTAACCGGCTGGTACAATGAGCAGTTCTTC.

The sample holds many counts of this clonotype. The V and J genes are TRBV7-2 and TRBJ2-1; 8 nucleotides align to TRBD2. J was trimmed by 3 bases and V by 6 bases; bases with no gene match: 4. The germline gives CDR1 SGHTA, CDR2 FQGNSA. The CDR3 is 14 amino acids. DNA for the CDR3: TGTGCCAGCAGTTATACTAGCGGCTACAATGAGCAGTTCTTC. This codes for CASSYTSGYNEQFF. Based on the CDR3 plus reference TRBV7-2 and TRBJ2-1, the full variable domain is GAGVSQSPSNKVTEKGKDVELRCDPISGHTALYWYRQSLGQGLEFLIYFQGNSAPDKSGLPSDRFSAERTGGSVSTLTIQRTQQEDSAVYLCASSYTSGYNEQFFGPGTRLTVL.

This clonotype was found many times. J is TRBJ2-7 and V is TRBV2, with D perhaps TRBD1 (5 bases). This CDR3 contains 15 residues. Germline V CDR1 and CDR2: SNHLY, FYNNEI. Between the trimmed V and J ends, which lost 6 bases and 3 bases, there was a span of 18 bases. The DNA for the CDR3 is TGTGCCAGCAGCCCGGATACGACAGCCGACTACGAGCAGTACTTC. Its translation: CASSPDTTADYEQYF.

This clonotype was seen at least ten times. The chain recombines TRBV28 with TRBJ1-5, with D tentatively TRBD1 (5 bases). The CDR3 has 14 residues. Deletions cut 3 bases from V and 7 bases from J, with 13 bases between. From germline, CDR1 is MDHEN and CDR2 SYDVKM. CDR3 region: CASSLAGLFQPQHF. The CDR3 DNA follows: TGTGCCAGCAGTTTGGCAGGGTTGTTCCAGCCCCAGCATTTT.

This clonotype was seen more than once but under ten times. This chain connects TRBV18 to TRBJ2-2; possibly TRBD1 for D (6 bases). Trimming removed 3 bases at V and 2 bases at J, with 10 bases between. Germline V gives CDR1 KGHSH, CDR2 LQKENI. The CDR3 loop spans 15 amino acids. The CDR3 sequence: CASSPGQTNTGELFF. The DNA for the CDR3 is TGTGCCAGCTCACCCGGACAGACAAACACCGGGGAGCTGTTTTTT.

There are many counts of this clonotype. The gene calls are TRBV7-2 and TRBJ2-7; D is perhaps TRBD1 (6 bases). With 5 bases removed from V and 1 base from J, the gap between germline ends came to 15 bases. Germline V gene sequence: CDR1 SGHTA, CDR2 FQGNSA. The length of the CDR3 is 15 residues. CDR3 residues: CASSLSKGDSYEQYF. CDR3 nucleotide sequence: TGTGCCAGCAGCCTGTCGAAGGGGGATTCCTACGAGCAGTACTTC.